This is a list of T cell receptor beta chains from one sample in a study of OX40 agonist ivuxolimab in advanced cancers. Profiling relied on immunoSEQ multiplex PCR, and the TCRdb table lists in-frame clones only, not all of them. The sample lists about 36,000 clones, 65% to 85% occurring once. Sequenced material: CD4+ or CD8+ T cells sorted from blood, taken in a trial of the OX40 agonist ivuxolimab. The receptors were gathered from an adult with an advanced solid tumor such as melanoma, head and neck, liver or kidney cancer. The CDR3 runs from the conserved cysteine through the conserved F or W. Fields, in order: J gene, V gene, D gene, clone size, CDR3 DNA, CDR3 protein. D genes are given only for firm matches. A clone size is listed for some rows: how often the clone was seen (once, few, many), or a class if it is expanded.

>TRBJ1-2|TRBV10-1|NA|NA
TGCGCCAGCAGTGCTGGCTATGGCTACACCTTC
CASSAGYGYTF
>TRBJ2-7|TRBV19|NA|NA
TGTGCCAGTAGTATTCTGGACACCTACGAGCAGTACTTC
CASSILDTYEQYF
>TRBJ2-1|TRBV5-1|NA|NA
TGCGCCAGCAGCGGGACCGGGGCAGAGCAGTTCTTC
CASSGTGAEQFF
>TRBJ2-1|TRBV2|TRBD1|NA
TGTGCCAGCATGACAGGGGGTACCTACAATGAGCAGTTCTTC
CASMTGGTYNEQFF
>TRBJ1-1|TRBV7-7|NA|NA
TGTGCCAGCAGCTTAGGGAAGAACACTGAAGCTTTCTTT
CASSLGKNTEAFF
>TRBJ2-1|TRBV18|NA|NA
TGTGCCAGCTCACCGACAGCTGAGCAGTTCTTC
CASSPTAEQFF
>TRBJ2-3|TRBV19|NA|NA
TGTGCCAGTAGTATAGGCGGCAGGGTAGGAGATACGCAGTATTTT
CASSIGGRVGDTQYF
>TRBJ1-1|TRBV7-9|NA|NA
TGTGCCAGCAGCGATCGAACCAACACTGAAGCTTTCTTT
CASSDRTNTEAFF
>TRBJ1-1|TRBV6-5|NA|few
TGTGCCAGCAGTTACTCCCAGGGGATGAACACTGAAGCTTTCTTT
CASSYSQGMNTEAFF
>TRBJ1-3|TRBV19|TRBD1|NA
TGTGCCAGTAGAAAACAGGACAGGGACAACACCATATATTTT
CASRKQDRDNTIYF
>TRBJ2-7|TRBV7-2|NA|NA
TGTGCCAGCAGCACGGGACACTCTTCCTACGAGCAGTACTTC
CASSTGHSSYEQYF
>TRBJ2-2|TRBV9|TRBD2|NA
TGTGCCAGCAGCGAACTAGCGGTTGAATACGGGGAGCTGTTTTTT
CASSELAVEYGELFF
>TRBJ2-7|TRBV5-6|NA|NA
TGTGCCAGCAGCTTGGAGCACTACGAGCAGTACTTC
CASSLEHYEQYF
>TRBJ2-1|TRBV29-1|NA|NA
TGCAGCGTTGAGTTTTACAATGAGCAGTTCTTC
CSVEFYNEQFF
>TRBJ2-2|TRBV28|NA|medium-sized
TGTGCCAGCAGTTTGGGGGCGGAGGGCGCCGGGGAGCTGTTTTTT
CASSLGAEGAGELFF
>TRBJ1-3|TRBV5-5|TRBD1|NA
TGTGCCAGCGACAGGACAGGGCTGGTATCTGGAAACACCATATATTTT
CASDRTGLVSGNTIYF
>TRBJ1-1|TRBV7-9|TRBD1|once
TGTGCCAGCAGCTCTCCAGGGGGACGGGGTGAAGCTTTCTTT
CASSSPGGRGEAFF
>TRBJ1-1|TRBV30|NA|NA
TGTGCCTGGAGCGGTCAGGGAGAGGTTGAAGCTTTCTTT
CAWSGQGEVEAFF
>TRBJ1-1|TRBV19|NA|NA
TGTGCCAGTAGTATGTTTCTTGGCAGCTCGAGAGCTTTCTTT
CASSMFLGSSRAFF
>TRBJ2-7|TRBV6-1|TRBD1|NA
TGTGCCGGCCGGGACAGGGGGTCCTACGAGCAGTACTTC
CAGRDRGSYEQYF
>TRBJ1-2|TRBV19|NA|NA
TGTGCCAGTGGGAGGACGGGCTACACCTTC
CASGRTGYTF
>TRBJ2-1|TRBV28|NA|NA
TGTGCCAGCAGCATTTGGACCGCGGAGGAGCAGTTCTTC
CASSIWTAEEQFF
>TRBJ2-1|TRBV11-3|NA|NA
TGTGCCAGCAGCTTAACGGGATTATCCTACAATGAGCAGTTCTTC
CASSLTGLSYNEQFF
>TRBJ2-5|TRBV27|NA|NA
TGTGCCAGCAGCCGGGGTTACCAAGAGACCCAGTACTTC
CASSRGYQETQYF
>TRBJ2-5|TRBV19|TRBD2|NA
TGTGCCAGCGGACTAGCGGGGGGTAGAGAGACCCAGTACTTC
CASGLAGGRETQYF
>TRBJ1-2|TRBV30|NA|NA
TGTGCCTGGAGTGATCTTGATGGCTACACCTTC
CAWSDLDGYTF
>TRBJ2-1|TRBV6-1|TRBD2|few
TGTGCCGCCCAGCGGGGGGGAGGTCCCTACAATGAGCAGTTCTTC
CAAQRGGGPYNEQFF
>TRBJ1-6|TRBV7-9|NA|few
TGTGCCAGCAGCAAAGATGGGACAACCCGGGATAATTCACCCCTCCACTTT
CASSKDGTTRDNSPLHF
>TRBJ2-1|TRBV5-3|TRBD2|few
TGTGCCAGAAGCTGTAGCGGGGGTAGCTCCTACAATGAGCAGTTCTTC
CARSCSGGSSYNEQFF
>TRBJ2-3|TRBV5-4|NA|NA
TGTGCCAGCAGCTTCGGAGTGAGCACAGATACGCAGTATTTT
CASSFGVSTDTQYF
>TRBJ2-7|TRBV14|NA|NA
TGTGCCAGCAGCCGGGGCTACACCTACGAGCAGTACTTC
CASSRGYTYEQYF
>TRBJ1-6|TRBV7-2|TRBD1|NA
TGTGCCAGCAGCTTAGCGGTGGGGCAGGGGGCTTCACCCCTCCACTTT
CASSLAVGQGASPLHF
>TRBJ1-1|TRBV28|NA|NA
TGTGCCACGTCTTGGGGGGGCACTGAAGCTTTCTTT
CATSWGGTEAFF
>TRBJ1-2|TRBV7-9|NA|NA
TGTGCCAGCAGCTTAGCTCTGGAATCGGATGGCTACACCTTC
CASSLALESDGYTF
>TRBJ1-5|TRBV29-1|NA|NA
TGCAGCGTTGGACAGTACAATCAGCCCCAGCATTTT
CSVGQYNQPQHF
>TRBJ2-4|TRBV19|TRBD2|NA
TGTGCCAGTAGTGTAGCGGGGGGAAACATTCAGTACTTC
CASSVAGGNIQYF